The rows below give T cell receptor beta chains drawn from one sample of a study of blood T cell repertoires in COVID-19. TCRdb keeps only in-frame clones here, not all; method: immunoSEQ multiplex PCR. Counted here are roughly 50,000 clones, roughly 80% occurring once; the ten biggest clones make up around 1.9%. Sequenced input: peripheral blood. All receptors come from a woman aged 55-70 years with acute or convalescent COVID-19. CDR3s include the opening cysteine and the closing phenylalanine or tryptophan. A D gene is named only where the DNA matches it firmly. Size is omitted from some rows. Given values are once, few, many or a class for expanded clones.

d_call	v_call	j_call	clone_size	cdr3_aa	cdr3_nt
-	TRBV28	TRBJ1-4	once	CASRIQGSANEKLFF	TGTGCCAGCAGGATACAGGGTTCAGCTAATGAAAAACTGTTTTTT
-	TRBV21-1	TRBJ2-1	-	CASSKCGTGGYNEQFF	TGTGCCAGCAGCAAATGCGGGACAGGAGGTTACAATGAGCAGTTCTTC
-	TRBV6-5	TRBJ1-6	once	CASSSEGNSPLHF	TGTGCCAGCTCATCGGAGGGTAATTCACCCCTCCACTTT
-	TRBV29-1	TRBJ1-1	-	CSVHPGDTEAFF	TGCAGCGTCCACCCGGGGGACACTGAAGCTTTCTTT
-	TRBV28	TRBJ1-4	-	CASSFTAGNEKLFF	TGTGCCAGCAGTTTTACAGCGGGAAATGAAAAACTGTTTTTT
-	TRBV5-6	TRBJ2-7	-	CASSTLARSSYEQYF	TGTGCCAGCAGCACCCTAGCGCGGAGCTCCTACGAGCAGTACTTC
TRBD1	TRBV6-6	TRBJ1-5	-	CASGSRGQGLNQPQHF	TGTGCCAGCGGAAGTAGGGGACAGGGACTAAATCAGCCCCAGCATTTT
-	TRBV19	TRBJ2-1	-	CASRGRQEYNEQFF	TGTGCCAGTAGAGGTCGACAGGAATACAATGAGCAGTTCTTC
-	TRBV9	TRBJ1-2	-	CASSVGEGLGGYTF	TGTGCCAGCAGCGTAGGGGAGGGTCTGGGGGGCTACACCTTC
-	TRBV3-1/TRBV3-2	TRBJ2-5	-	CASSPFVQETQYF	TGTGCCAGCAGCCCTTTCGTCCAAGAGACCCAGTACTTC
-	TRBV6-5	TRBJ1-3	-	CASRSEANSGNTIYF	TGTGCCAGCAGATCCGAAGCAAACTCTGGAAACACCATATATTTT
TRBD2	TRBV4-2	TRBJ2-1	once	CASSLAGDYNEQFF	TGTGCCAGCAGCCTAGCGGGGGACTACAATGAGCAGTTCTTC
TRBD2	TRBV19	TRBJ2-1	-	CASSMRLAVNEQFF	TGTGCCAGTAGTATGAGACTAGCGGTTAATGAGCAGTTCTTC
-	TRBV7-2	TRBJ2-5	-	CASSLGGEGGETQYF	TGTGCCAGCAGCTTAGGGGGCGAGGGAGGAGAGACCCAGTACTTC
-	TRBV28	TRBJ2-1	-	CASSPPGHLIPSYNEQFF	TGTGCCAGCAGCCCCCCGGGACATCTGATACCCTCCTACAATGAGCAGTTCTTC
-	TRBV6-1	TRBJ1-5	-	CASSEAGLGNQPQHF	TGTGCCAGCAGTGAGGCAGGGTTGGGGAATCAGCCCCAGCATTTT
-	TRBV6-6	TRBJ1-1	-	CASSYRQDYTEAFF	TGTGCCAGCAGTTATCGACAGGACTACACTGAAGCTTTCTTT
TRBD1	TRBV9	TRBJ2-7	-	CASSGGDRGPYEQYF	TGTGCCAGCAGCGGTGGGGACAGGGGACCCTACGAGCAGTACTTC
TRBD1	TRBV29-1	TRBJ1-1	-	CSVLRGMNTEAFF	TGCAGCGTCCTCAGGGGGATGAACACTGAAGCTTTCTTT
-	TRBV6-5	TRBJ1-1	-	CASNPPGIAPAEAFF	TGTGCCAGCAATCCCCCAGGGATCGCTCCGGCTGAAGCTTTCTTT
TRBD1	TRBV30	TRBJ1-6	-	CAGGTGFNSPLHF	TGTGCCGGCGGGACAGGGTTCAATTCACCCCTCCACTTT
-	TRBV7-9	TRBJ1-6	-	CASSRLDGSSYNSPLHF	TGTGCCAGCAGCCGGCTGGACGGGAGCTCCTATAATTCACCCCTCCACTTT
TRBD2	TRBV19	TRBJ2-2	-	CASTRGRQNTGELFF	TGTGCCAGTACTCGCGGGAGGCAGAACACCGGGGAGCTGTTTTTT
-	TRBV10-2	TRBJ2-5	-	CASSDTSWRETQYF	TGCGCCAGCAGTGATACTAGTTGGAGAGAGACCCAGTACTTC
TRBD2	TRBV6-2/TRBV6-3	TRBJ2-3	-	CASSPSGRVFGTDTQYF	TGTGCCAGCAGCCCCAGCGGGAGGGTTTTCGGGACAGATACGCAGTATTTT
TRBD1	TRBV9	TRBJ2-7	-	CASSTGTGGIDEQYF	TGTGCCAGCAGCACCGGGACAGGGGGCATTGACGAGCAGTACTTC
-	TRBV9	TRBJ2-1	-	CASSVGLGWQGSHNEQFF	TGTGCCAGCAGCGTAGGATTGGGGTGGCAGGGATCTCACAATGAGCAGTTCTTC
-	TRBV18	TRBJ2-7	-	CASSSYTPVSEQYF	TGTGCCAGCTCATCATACACCCCAGTCTCCGAGCAGTACTTC
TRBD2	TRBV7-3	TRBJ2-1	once	CASSLQRAGVANEQFF	TGTGCCAGCAGCTTACAACGGGCGGGAGTAGCCAATGAGCAGTTCTTC
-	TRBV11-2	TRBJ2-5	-	CASSRGQLQETQYF	TGTGCCAGCAGCCGGGGACAACTACAAGAGACCCAGTACTTC
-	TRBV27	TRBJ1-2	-	CASSHRSTTVREGYTF	TGTGCCAGCAGTCACAGATCAACCACAGTGAGAGAGGGCTACACCTTC
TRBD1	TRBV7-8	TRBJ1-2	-	CASSFSPGQGYGYTF	TGTGCCAGCAGCTTTAGCCCGGGACAGGGTTATGGCTACACCTTC
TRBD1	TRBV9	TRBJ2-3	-	CASSVAPRQGGTQYF	TGTGCCAGCAGCGTAGCCCCTAGACAGGGCGGCACGCAGTATTTT
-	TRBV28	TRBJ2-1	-	CASSYGSGRVFF	TGTGCCAGCAGCTACGGTTCCGGCAGGGTGTTCTTC
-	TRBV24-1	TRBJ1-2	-	CATSDLQTNGYTF	TGTGCCACCAGTGATTTGCAGACAAATGGCTACACCTTC
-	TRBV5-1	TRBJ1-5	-	CASSGGAGQPQHF	TGCGCCAGCAGCGGCGGGGCGGGCCAGCCCCAGCATTTT
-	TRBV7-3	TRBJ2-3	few	CASSLVDTDTQYF	TGTGCCAGCAGCTTAGTAGACACAGATACGCAGTATTTT
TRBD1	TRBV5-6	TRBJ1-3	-	CASSLAGQGVAGNTIYF	TGTGCCAGCAGCTTGGCGGGACAGGGAGTTGCTGGAAACACCATATATTTT
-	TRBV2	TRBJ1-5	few	CASSLDRNNQPQHF	TGTGCCAGCAGCCTCGACAGGAACAATCAGCCCCAGCATTTT